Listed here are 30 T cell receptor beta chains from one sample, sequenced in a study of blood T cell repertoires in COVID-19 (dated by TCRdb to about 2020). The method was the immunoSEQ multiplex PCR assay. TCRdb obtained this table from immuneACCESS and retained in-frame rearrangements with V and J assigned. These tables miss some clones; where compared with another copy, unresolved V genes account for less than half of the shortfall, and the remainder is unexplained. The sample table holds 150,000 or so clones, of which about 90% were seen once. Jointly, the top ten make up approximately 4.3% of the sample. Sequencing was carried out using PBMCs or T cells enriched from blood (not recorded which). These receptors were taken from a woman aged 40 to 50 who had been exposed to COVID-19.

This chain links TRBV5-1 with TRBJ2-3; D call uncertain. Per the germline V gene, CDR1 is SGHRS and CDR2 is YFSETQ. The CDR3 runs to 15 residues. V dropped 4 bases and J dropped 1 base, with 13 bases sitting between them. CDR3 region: CASSLSSPGTDTQYF. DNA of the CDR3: TGCGCCAGCAGCCTGTCCTCCCCAGGCACAGATACGCAGTATTTT.

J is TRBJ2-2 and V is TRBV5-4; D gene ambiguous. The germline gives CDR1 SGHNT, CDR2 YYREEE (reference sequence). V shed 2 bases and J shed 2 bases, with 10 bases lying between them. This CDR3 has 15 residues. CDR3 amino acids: CASSFSVRNTGELFF. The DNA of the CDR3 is TGTGCCAGCAGCTTTTCAGTTCGAAACACCGGGGAGCTGTTTTTT.

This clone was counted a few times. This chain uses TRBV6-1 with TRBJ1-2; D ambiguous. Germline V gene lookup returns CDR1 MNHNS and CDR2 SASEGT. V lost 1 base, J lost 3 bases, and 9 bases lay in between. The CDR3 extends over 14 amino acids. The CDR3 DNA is TGTGCCAGCAGTGAAGAGAGGTTATACTATGGCTACACCTTC. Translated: CASSEERLYYGYTF.

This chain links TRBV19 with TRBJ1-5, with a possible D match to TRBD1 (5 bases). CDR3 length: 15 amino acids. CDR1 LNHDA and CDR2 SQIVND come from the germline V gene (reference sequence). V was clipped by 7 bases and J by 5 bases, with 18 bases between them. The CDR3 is CASKLGQAGYQPQHF. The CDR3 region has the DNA TGTGCCAGTAAATTGGGTCAGGCAGGGTATCAGCCCCAGCATTTT.

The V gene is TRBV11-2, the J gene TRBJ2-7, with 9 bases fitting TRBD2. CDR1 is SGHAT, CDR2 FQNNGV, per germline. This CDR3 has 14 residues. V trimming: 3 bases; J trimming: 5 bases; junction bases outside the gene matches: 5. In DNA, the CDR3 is TGTGCCAGCAGCTTCGCGGGAGGGTTCGACGAGCAGTACTTC. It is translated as CASSFAGGFDEQYF. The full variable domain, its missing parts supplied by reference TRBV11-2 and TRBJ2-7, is EAGVAQSPRYKIIEKRQSVAFWCNPISGHATLYWYQQILGQGPKLLIQFQNNGVVDDSQLPKDRFSAERLKGVDSTLKIQPAKLEDSAVYLCASSFAGGFDEQYFGPGTRLTVT.

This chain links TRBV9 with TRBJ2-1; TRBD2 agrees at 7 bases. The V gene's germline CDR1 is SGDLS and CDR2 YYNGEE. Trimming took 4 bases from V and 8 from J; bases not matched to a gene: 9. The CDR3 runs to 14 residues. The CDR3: CASSYSEREDEQFF. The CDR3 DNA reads TGTGCCAGCAGCTACAGCGAGCGGGAAGATGAGCAGTTCTTC.

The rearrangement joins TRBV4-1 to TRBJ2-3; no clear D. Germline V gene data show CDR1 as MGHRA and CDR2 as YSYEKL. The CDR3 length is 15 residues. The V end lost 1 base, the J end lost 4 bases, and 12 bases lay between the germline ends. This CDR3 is CASSQVVRLSDTQYF. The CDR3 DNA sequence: TGCGCCAGCAGCCAAGTAGTCCGACTCTCAGATACGCAGTATTTT.

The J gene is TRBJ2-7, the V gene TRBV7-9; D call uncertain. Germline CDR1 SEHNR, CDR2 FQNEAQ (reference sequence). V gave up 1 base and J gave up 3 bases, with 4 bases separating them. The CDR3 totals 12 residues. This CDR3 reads CASSLVSYEQYF. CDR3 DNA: TGTGCCAGCAGCTTAGTTAGCTACGAGCAGTACTTC.

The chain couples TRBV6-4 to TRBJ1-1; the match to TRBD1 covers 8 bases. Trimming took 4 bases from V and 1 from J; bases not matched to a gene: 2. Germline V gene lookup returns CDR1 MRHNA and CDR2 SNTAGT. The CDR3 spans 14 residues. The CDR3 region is CASSADRANTEAFF. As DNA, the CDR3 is TGTGCCAGCAGTGCGGACAGGGCGAACACTGAAGCTTTCTTT.

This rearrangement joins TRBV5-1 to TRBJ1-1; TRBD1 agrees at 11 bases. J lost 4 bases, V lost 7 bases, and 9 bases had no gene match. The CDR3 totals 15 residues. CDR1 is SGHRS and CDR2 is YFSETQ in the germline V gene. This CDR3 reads CASLKTGTGGTEAFF. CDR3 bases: TGCGCCAGCCTCAAAACCGGGACAGGGGGCACTGAAGCTTTCTTT. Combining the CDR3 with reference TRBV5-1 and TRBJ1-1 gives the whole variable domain KAGVTQTPRYLIKTRGQQVTLSCSPISGHRSVSWYQQTPGQGLQFLFEYFSETQRNKGNFPGRFSGRQFSNSRSEMNVSTLELGDSALYLCASLKTGTGGTEAFFGQGTRLTVV.

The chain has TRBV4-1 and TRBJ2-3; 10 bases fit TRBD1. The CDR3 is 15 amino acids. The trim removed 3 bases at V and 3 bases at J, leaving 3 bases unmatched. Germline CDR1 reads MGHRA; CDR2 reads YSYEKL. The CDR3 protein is CASSQGQGMTDTQYF. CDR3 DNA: TGCGCCAGCAGCCAGGGACAGGGGATGACAGATACGCAGTATTTT.

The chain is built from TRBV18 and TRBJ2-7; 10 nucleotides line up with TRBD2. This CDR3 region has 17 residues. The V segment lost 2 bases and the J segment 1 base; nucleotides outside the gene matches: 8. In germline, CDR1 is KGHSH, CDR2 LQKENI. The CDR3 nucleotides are TGTGCCAGCTCACCAAATCTAGCGGGGGCCGGGTCCTACGAGCAGTACTTC. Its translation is CASSPNLAGAGSYEQYF.

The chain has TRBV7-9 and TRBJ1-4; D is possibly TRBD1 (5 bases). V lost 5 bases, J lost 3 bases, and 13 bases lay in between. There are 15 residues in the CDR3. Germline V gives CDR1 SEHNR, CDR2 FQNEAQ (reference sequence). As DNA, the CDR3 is TGTGCCAGCAGCCCCTGGGGGGAAGCTAATGAAAAACTGTTTTTT. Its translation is CASSPWGEANEKLFF.

CDR3 sequence: CASSIDQLAETSGELFF. In nucleotides, the CDR3 is TGTGCCAGTAGTATAGATCAGCTAGCGGAGACATCAGGGGAGCTGTTTTTT. The V call is TRBV19, the J call TRBJ2-2; 7 bases line up with TRBD2. Germline CDR1 is LNHDA and CDR2 is SQIVND (reference sequence). CDR3 size: 17 residues. V was pared by 0 bases and J by 8 bases, with 12 bases of the junction left unmatched.

Here the CDR3 reads CASIQVLNTEAFF. The CDR3 nucleotides read TGCGCCAGCATACAGGTTTTGAACACTGAAGCTTTCTTT. The chain combines TRBV10-2 with TRBJ1-1; maybe TRBD1 (5 bases). The germline gives CDR1 WSHSY, CDR2 SAAADI. The CDR3 sequence is 13 residues long. V was cut by 7 bases and J by 0 bases, with 9 bases left in between.

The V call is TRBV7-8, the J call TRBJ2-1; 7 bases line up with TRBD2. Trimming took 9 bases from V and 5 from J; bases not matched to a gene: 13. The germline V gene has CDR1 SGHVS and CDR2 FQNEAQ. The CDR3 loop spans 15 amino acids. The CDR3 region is CASERWEGLDNEQFF. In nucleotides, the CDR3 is TGTGCCAGTGAAAGGTGGGAGGGCCTAGACAATGAGCAGTTCTTC.

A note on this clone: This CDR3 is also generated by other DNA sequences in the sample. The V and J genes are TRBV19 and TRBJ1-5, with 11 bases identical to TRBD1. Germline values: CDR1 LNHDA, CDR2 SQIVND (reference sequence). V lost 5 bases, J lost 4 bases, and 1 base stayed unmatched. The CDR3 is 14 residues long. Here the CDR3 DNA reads TGTGCCAGTAGTGGGACAGGGGGAAATCAGCCCCAGCATTTT. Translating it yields CASSGTGGNQPQHF.

This chain's CDR3 is CASSLVQGGGYTF. CDR3 nucleotides: TGTGCCAGCAGTTTAGTACAGGGTGGTGGCTACACCTTC. The rearrangement uses TRBV12-3 or TRBV12-4 and TRBJ1-2; tentatively, D is TRBD1 (6 bases). V lost 1 base, J lost 7 bases, and 10 bases lay in between. CDR3 length: 13 residues.

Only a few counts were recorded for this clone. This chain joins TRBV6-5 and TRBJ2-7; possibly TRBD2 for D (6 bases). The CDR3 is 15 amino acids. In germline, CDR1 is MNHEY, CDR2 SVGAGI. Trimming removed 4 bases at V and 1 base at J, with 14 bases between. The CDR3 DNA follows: TGTGCCAGCAGTTTCAAGGGAGGACCGTCCTACGAGCAGTACTTC. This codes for CASSFKGGPSYEQYF.

CDR3 region: CATSDFGQGASTDTQYF. The CDR3 DNA follows: TGTGCCACCAGTGATTTTGGGCAGGGGGCGAGCACAGATACGCAGTATTTT. The genes are TRBV24-1 and TRBJ2-3; 8 bases are shared with TRBD1. The V gene's germline CDR1 is KGHDR and CDR2 SFDVKD. With 1 base clipped from V and 0 bases from J, the junction kept 5 bases outside the gene matches. CDR3 length: 17 residues.

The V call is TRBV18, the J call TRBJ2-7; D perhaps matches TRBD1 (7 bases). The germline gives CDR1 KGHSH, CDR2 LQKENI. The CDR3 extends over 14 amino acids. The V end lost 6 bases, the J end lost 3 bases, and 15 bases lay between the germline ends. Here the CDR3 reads CASSKTGTDYEQYF. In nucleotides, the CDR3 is TGTGCCAGCTCTAAGACAGGGACTGACTACGAGCAGTACTTC.

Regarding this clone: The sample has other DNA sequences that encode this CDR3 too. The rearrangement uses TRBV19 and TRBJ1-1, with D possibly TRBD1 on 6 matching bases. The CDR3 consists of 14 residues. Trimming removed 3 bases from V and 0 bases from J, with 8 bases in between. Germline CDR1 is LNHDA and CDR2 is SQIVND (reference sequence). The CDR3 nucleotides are TGTGCCAGTAGTATCGGACAGTTGAACACTGAAGCTTTCTTT. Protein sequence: CASSIGQLNTEAFF.

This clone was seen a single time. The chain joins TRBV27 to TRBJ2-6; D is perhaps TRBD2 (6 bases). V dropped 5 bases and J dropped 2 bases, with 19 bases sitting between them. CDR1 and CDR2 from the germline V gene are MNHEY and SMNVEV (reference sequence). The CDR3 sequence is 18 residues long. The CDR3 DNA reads TGTGCCAGCAGTCCCCTGGCCCTAGGGAGGCCTGGGGCCAACGTCCTGACTTTC. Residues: CASSPLALGRPGANVLTF.

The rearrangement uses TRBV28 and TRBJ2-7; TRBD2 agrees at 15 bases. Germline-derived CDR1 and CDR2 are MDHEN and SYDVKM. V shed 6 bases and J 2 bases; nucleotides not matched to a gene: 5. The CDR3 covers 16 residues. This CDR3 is CASSSRTSGRAYEQYF. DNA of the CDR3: TGTGCCAGCAGCTCCCGGACTAGCGGGAGGGCCTACGAGCAGTACTTC.

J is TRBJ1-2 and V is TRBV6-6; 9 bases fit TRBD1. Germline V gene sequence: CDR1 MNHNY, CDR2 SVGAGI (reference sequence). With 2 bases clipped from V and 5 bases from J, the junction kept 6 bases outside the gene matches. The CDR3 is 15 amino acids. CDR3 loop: CASSYPDRGDYGYTF. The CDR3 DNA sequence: TGTGCCAGCAGTTACCCCGACAGGGGGGATTATGGCTACACCTTC.

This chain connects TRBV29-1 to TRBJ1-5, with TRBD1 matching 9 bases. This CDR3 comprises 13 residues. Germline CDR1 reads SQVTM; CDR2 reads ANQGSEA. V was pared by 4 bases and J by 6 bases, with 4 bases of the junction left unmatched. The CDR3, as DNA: TGCAGCGTTGCGGGACAGGGAGGTCAGCCCCAGCATTTT. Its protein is CSVAGQGGQPQHF.

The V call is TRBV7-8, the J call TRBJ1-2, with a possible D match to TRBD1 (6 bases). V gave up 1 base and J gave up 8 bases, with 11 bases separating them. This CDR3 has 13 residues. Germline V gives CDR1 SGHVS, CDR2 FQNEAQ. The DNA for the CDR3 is TGTGCCAGCAGCTTAGACAGGGTTGGCGGCTACACCTTC. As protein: CASSLDRVGGYTF.

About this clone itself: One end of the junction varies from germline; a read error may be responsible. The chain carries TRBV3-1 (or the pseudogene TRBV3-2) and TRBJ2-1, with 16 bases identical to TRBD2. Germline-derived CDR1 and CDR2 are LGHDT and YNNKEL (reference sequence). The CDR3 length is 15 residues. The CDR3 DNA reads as TGTGCCAGCAGCCACTCGGGACTAGCGGGGGGGCGGTCACTCTTC. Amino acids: CASSHSGLAGGRSLF.

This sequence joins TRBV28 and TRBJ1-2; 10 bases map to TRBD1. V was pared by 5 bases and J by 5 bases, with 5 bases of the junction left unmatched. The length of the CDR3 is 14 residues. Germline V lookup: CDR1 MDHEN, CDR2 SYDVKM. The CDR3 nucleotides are TGTGCCAGCAGTCCAGGGACAGGGGTTTATGGCTACACCTTC. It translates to CASSPGTGVYGYTF.

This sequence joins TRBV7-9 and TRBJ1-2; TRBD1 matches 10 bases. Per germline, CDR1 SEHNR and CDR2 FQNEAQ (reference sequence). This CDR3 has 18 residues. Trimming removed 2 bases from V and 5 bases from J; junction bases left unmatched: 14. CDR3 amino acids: CASSLPGTGEQRRYGYTF. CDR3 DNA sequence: TGTGCCAGCAGCTTACCCGGGACAGGGGAACAGCGCAGATATGGCTACACCTTC.